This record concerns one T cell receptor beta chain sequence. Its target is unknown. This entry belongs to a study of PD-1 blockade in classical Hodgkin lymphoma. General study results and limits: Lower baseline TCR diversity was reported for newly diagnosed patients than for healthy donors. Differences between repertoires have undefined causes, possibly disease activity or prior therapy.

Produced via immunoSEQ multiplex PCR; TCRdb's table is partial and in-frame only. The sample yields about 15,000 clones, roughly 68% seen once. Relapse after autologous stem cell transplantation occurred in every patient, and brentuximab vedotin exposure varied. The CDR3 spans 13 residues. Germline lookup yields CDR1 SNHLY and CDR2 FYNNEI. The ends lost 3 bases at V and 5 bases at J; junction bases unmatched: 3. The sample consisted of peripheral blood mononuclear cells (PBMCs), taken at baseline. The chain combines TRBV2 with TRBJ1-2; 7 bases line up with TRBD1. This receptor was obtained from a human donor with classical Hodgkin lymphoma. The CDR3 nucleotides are TGTGCCAGCAGTGAGGGGGACAGATATGGCTACACCTTC. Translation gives CASSEGDRYGYTF. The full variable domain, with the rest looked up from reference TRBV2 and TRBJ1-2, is EPEVTQTPSHQVTQMGQEVILRCVPISNHLYFYWYRQILGQKVEFLVSFYNNEISEKSEIFDDQFSVERPDGSNFTLKIRSTKLEDSAMYFCASSEGDRYGYTFGSGTRLTVV.